The entry that follows covers one T cell receptor beta chain sequence. This entry belongs to a study of CD8 T cells in ankylosing spondylitis. TCRdb processed the 5' RACE reads anew with MiXCR; each CDR3 protein has one entry. The sample consists of around 130,000 distinct CDR3 sequences, approximately 9.7% of them appearing once. The specimen sequenced was blood, either unsorted or a sorted T cell fraction (not recorded which). The receptor was isolated from a male donor with ankylosing spondylitis or in good health (not recorded which).

CDR3 DNA sequence: TGTGCCAGCAGTGGGGGGCTAGCGGCAATAAATGAGCAGTTCTTC. As protein: CASSGGLAAINEQFF. V usage is TRBV2 and J usage is TRBJ2-1, with D maybe TRBD2 (7 bases). V gave up 4 bases and J gave up 7 bases, with 17 bases separating them. The CDR3 loop spans 15 amino acids. Germline V gene sequence: CDR1 SNHLY, CDR2 FYNNEI.